The 20 T cell receptor beta chains below all came from one sample that was sequenced in a study of T-cell reconstitution after alpha-beta-depleted transplantation in children. Unique molecular identifiers were incorporated when the TCRbeta library was constructed. TCRdb reprocessed the PCR reads with MiXCR, giving one entry per CDR3 protein. This table holds 750,000 to 950,000 distinct CDR3 sequences, roughly 16% found once. Sequenced material: PBMCs, mostly from graft donor cells, taken 360 days after TCRalphabeta/CD19-depleted stem cell transplant. The source is a male patient younger than 18 who had a stem cell transplant for acute lymphoblastic leukemia, so the T cells may come from the graft donor.

The chain recombines TRBV5-1 with TRBJ2-7; D perhaps matches TRBD1 (6 bases). The length of the CDR3 is 17 residues. The V and J ends lost 0 bases and 0 bases respectively, with 16 bases between them. The germline V gene encodes CDR1 SGHRS and CDR2 YFSETQ. Here the CDR3 DNA reads TGCGCCAGCAGCTTGGGCGCAGGGGATGAGGGCTCCTACGAGCAGTACTTC. Its translation: CASSLGAGDEGSYEQYF. The full variable domain, with the rest looked up from reference TRBV5-1 and TRBJ2-7, is KAGVTQTPRYLIKTRGQQVTLSCSPISGHRSVSWYQQTPGQGLQFLFEYFSETQRNKGNFPGRFSGRQFSNSRSEMNVSTLELGDSALYLCASSLGAGDEGSYEQYFGPGTRLTVT.

The sample holds a few counts of this clonotype. The CDR3 sequence: CASRDGSVAGELFF. The CDR3 DNA sequence: TGCGCCAGCAGGGACGGGAGTGTCGCCGGGGAGCTGTTTTTT. The chain couples TRBV4-1 to TRBJ2-2; a weak D match, TRBD2 (6 bases). The germline CDR1 and CDR2 sequences are MGHRA and YSYEKL. V was pared by 6 bases and J by 6 bases, with 14 bases between. This CDR3 region has 14 residues.

The chain is built from TRBV2 and TRBJ2-7; perhaps TRBD1 as D (5 bases). Per the germline V gene, CDR1 is SNHLY and CDR2 is FYNNEI. V was trimmed by 3 bases and J by 3 bases, leaving 15 bases between them. The CDR3 extends over 15 amino acids. For the CDR3, the DNA is TGTGCCAGCAGTGATGAAGGGGTAATCCTCTACGAGCAGTACTTC. Translated: CASSDEGVILYEQYF.

A few counts support this clonotype. The CDR3 DNA reads TGTGCCAGCAGCTCCCTAAACTCTGGGGCCAACGTCCTGACTTTC. It encodes CASSSLNSGANVLTF. The rearrangement joins TRBV7-3 to TRBJ2-6; D gene ambiguous. CDR1 SGHTA and CDR2 FQGTGA come from the germline V gene. With 4 bases removed from V and 0 bases from J, the gap between germline ends came to 7 bases. CDR3 length equals 15 residues.

The table lists this clonotype with a few counts. This chain connects TRBV12-3 or TRBV12-4 to TRBJ2-5, with 9 nucleotides matching TRBD2. V dropped 6 bases and J dropped 3; count of bases not matched to a gene: 8. The CDR3 consists of 15 residues. CDR3 protein: CASSFTSGLEETQYF. CDR3 coding DNA: TGTGCCAGCAGCTTTACTAGCGGGTTAGAAGAGACCCAGTACTTC.

The J gene is TRBJ2-1, the V gene TRBV12-3 or TRBV12-4, with 7 bases aligning to TRBD2. CDR3 length: 12 residues. Trimming at V came to 6 bases and at J to 6 bases, leaving 2 bases not matched to a gene. This CDR3 is CASRGLSNEQFF. CDR3 nucleotide sequence: TGTGCCAGCAGGGGACTATCCAATGAGCAGTTCTTC.

This clonotype was detected only a few times. The CDR3 nucleotides read TGTGCCAGCAGACTAGCGGGGACCCCGAACATTCAGTACTTC. As protein: CASRLAGTPNIQYF. V is TRBV28 and J is TRBJ2-4; 10 nucleotides line up with TRBD2. V gave up 6 bases and J gave up 7 bases; unmatched junction bases: 6. The CDR3 runs 14 residues. CDR1 and CDR2 from the germline V gene are MDHEN and SYDVKM.

The CDR3 spells CASSPIRGLATEAFF. DNA for the CDR3: TGTGCCAGCAGCCCGATCAGGGGTTTAGCGACTGAAGCTTTCTTT. The chain combines TRBV4-2 with TRBJ1-1; the D gene is possibly TRBD1 (6 bases). The V end was cut by 4 bases, the J end by 5 bases, with 17 bases between. There are 15 residues in the CDR3. The germline gives CDR1 LGHNA, CDR2 YNFKEQ.

This clonotype was observed many times. The genes are TRBV7-2 and TRBJ2-3; TRBD1 or TRBD2 may be the D gene (5 bases each). CDR1 and CDR2 from the germline V gene are SGHTA and FQGNSA. This CDR3 has 16 residues. V lost 3 bases and J 0 bases, leaving 13 bases between the germline ends. Written as DNA, the CDR3 is TGTGCCAGCAGCTTTTCCGGGACCATTAGCACAGATACGCAGTATTTT. Its translation is CASSFSGTISTDTQYF. Looking up the rest from reference TRBV7-2 and TRBJ2-3 gives the full variable domain: GAGVSQSPSNKVTEKGKDVELRCDPISGHTALYWYRQSLGQGLEFLIYFQGNSAPDKSGLPSDRFSAERTGGSVSTLTIQRTQQEDSAVYLCASSFSGTISTDTQYFGPGTRLTVL.

The V call is TRBV7-9, the J call TRBJ2-2; TRBD1 matches 9 bases. V lost 8 bases, J lost 7 bases, and 8 bases stayed unmatched. The CDR3 has 14 residues. Germline V gene lookup returns CDR1 SEHNR and CDR2 FQNEAQ (reference sequence). The CDR3 DNA reads TGTGCCAGCCTTACAGGGGGCGGATTCGGGGAGCTGTTTTTT. Amino acid sequence: CASLTGGGFGELFF.

The V call is TRBV7-8, the J call TRBJ2-3; D call uncertain. The CDR3 covers 16 residues. CDR1 is SGHVS and CDR2 is FQNEAQ in the germline V gene. V was cut by 3 bases and J by 4 bases, with 17 bases left in between. This chain's CDR3 is CASSLAYMRFADTQYF. As DNA, the CDR3 is TGTGCCAGCAGCTTGGCCTATATGAGATTTGCAGATACGCAGTATTTT.

V and J are TRBV29-1 and TRBJ2-7; 8 positions agree with TRBD2. Germline V gene data show CDR1 as SQVTM and CDR2 as ANQGSEA. Trimming took 6 bases from V and 3 from J; bases not matched to a gene: 10. The CDR3 sequence is 14 residues long. This chain's CDR3 is CSVRSGTSYYEQYF. CDR3 DNA sequence: TGCAGCGTGCGCTCCGGGACTAGTTACTACGAGCAGTACTTC.

The rearrangement links TRBV4-1 to TRBJ1-3, with TRBD1 identical over 8 bases. In germline, CDR1 is MGHRA, CDR2 YSYEKL. This CDR3 has 17 amino acids. The V segment lost 1 base and the J segment 2 bases; nucleotides outside the gene matches: 7. CDR3 sequence reads: CASSQAFGQGPGNTIYF. The CDR3 coding sequence is TGCGCCAGCAGCCAAGCTTTCGGACAGGGCCCTGGAAACACCATATATTTT.

The CDR3 protein is CASSFLRQNTGELFF. The CDR3, as DNA: TGCGCCAGCAGCTTCCTCCGACAGAACACCGGGGAGCTGTTTTTT. The chain carries TRBV5-1 and TRBJ2-2; no reliable D call. Trimming took 2 bases from V and 1 from J, leaving 9 bases between them. The CDR3 sequence is 15 residues long. The germline V gene has CDR1 SGHRS and CDR2 YFSETQ.

This clonotype was counted a few times. V gene TRBV5-1 combines with J gene TRBJ2-1, with 8 nucleotides matching TRBD2. The CDR3 loop spans 15 amino acids. From germline, CDR1 is SGHRS and CDR2 YFSETQ. V shed 0 bases, J shed 4 bases, and the junction held 3 bases outside the gene matches. The CDR3: CASSLVPSGYNEQFF. The CDR3, as DNA: TGCGCCAGCAGCTTGGTGCCTAGCGGGTACAATGAGCAGTTCTTC.

The V gene is TRBV9, the J gene TRBJ2-1; 10 bases align to TRBD2. This CDR3 has 13 amino acids. V lost 3 bases and J lost 11; bases outside the gene matches: 5. CDR1 is SGDLS and CDR2 is YYNGEE in the germline V gene. CDR3 DNA sequence: TGTGCCAGCAGCGGGCTAGCGGGAGCTCAGCAGTTCTTC. Encoded protein: CASSGLAGAQQFF.

J is TRBJ1-1 and V is TRBV5-1; TRBD1 is a possible D gene (5 bases). Germline-derived CDR1 and CDR2 are SGHRS and YFSETQ. V lost 0 bases and J lost 4, with 16 bases in between. The CDR3 runs 16 residues. The CDR3 reads CASSLVRGSERTEAFF. The CDR3 DNA is TGCGCCAGCAGCTTGGTGAGGGGATCTGAGCGCACTGAAGCTTTCTTT. Together with reference TRBV5-1 and TRBJ1-1, the CDR3 gives the full variable domain: KAGVTQTPRYLIKTRGQQVTLSCSPISGHRSVSWYQQTPGQGLQFLFEYFSETQRNKGNFPGRFSGRQFSNSRSEMNVSTLELGDSALYLCASSLVRGSERTEAFFGQGTRLTVV.

This clonotype was detected only once. V and J are TRBV6-4 and TRBJ2-3; perhaps D is TRBD1 or TRBD2 (6 bases each). The CDR3 is 14 amino acids. V dropped 1 base and J dropped 5 bases, with 10 bases sitting between them. Germline loops: CDR1 MRHNA, CDR2 SNTAGT. CDR3 nucleotides: TGTGCCAGCAGTGACTGGGGGGCTGTAGATACGCAGTATTTT. Protein product: CASSDWGAVDTQYF.

The sample holds many counts of this clonotype. The gene calls are TRBV24-1 and TRBJ2-1; TRBD1 matches at 7 bases. Germline CDR1 and CDR2: KGHDR and SFDVKD. The CDR3 runs to 15 residues. J gave up 2 bases and V 7 bases, and 7 bases lay outside the gene matches. The CDR3 nucleotides read TGTGCCACCAGCGCGAGGGACAGTCCCTACAATGAGCAGTTCTTC. Its protein is CATSARDSPYNEQFF.

Points on this clonotype: A much larger clonotype is one base distant, so this may be a read error. The CDR3 sequence is CASSFNVKTQYF. The CDR3 DNA reads TGCGCCAGCAGCTTCAACGTAAAGACCCAGTACTTC. The V and J genes are TRBV5-1 and TRBJ2-5, with D unresolved. Trimming left V 2 bases short and J 6 bases short, with 8 bases between. The CDR3 loop spans 12 amino acids. Germline CDR1 is SGHRS and CDR2 is YFSETQ.